What follows are 20 T cell receptor beta chains derived from one specimen sequenced in a study of blood T cell repertoires in COVID-19. Profiling relied on immunoSEQ multiplex PCR, and the TCRdb table lists in-frame clones only, not all of them. The table records 65,000 or so clones, about four fifths of them present only once. The sequenced sample was peripheral blood. These receptor sequences come from a woman aged 45-65 years with active or convalescent COVID-19.

The V and J genes are TRBV19 and TRBJ1-1; the D is unclear. The germline V and J ends were trimmed by 3 bases and 6 bases, with 17 bases remaining between them. The CDR3 loop spans 15 amino acids. Germline V gene lookup returns CDR1 LNHDA and CDR2 SQIVND (reference sequence). The CDR3, as DNA: TGTGCCAGTAGTATTCGAGGTGTCGGAGGCGCTGAAGCTTTCTTT. As protein: CASSIRGVGGAEAFF. The full variable domain, its missing parts supplied by reference TRBV19 and TRBJ1-1, is DGGITQSPKYLFRKEGQNVTLSCEQNLNHDAMYWYRQDPGQGLRLIYYSQIVNDFQKGDIAEGYSVSREKKESFPLTVTSAQKNPTAFYLCASSIRGVGGAEAFFGQGTRLTVV.

The gene calls are TRBV6-5 and TRBJ1-4; no definite D call. CDR1 and CDR2 from the germline V gene are MNHEY and SVGAGI. The CDR3 length is 15 residues. The germline V and J ends were trimmed by 4 bases and 2 bases, with 11 bases remaining between them. This chain's CDR3 is CASSSLVGTNEKLFF. Written as DNA, the CDR3 is TGTGCCAGCAGTTCCCTCGTCGGGACTAATGAAAAACTGTTTTTT.

The sample holds one count of this clone. V gene TRBV18 combines with J gene TRBJ2-7; no definite D call. Germline V gives CDR1 KGHSH, CDR2 LQKENI. The CDR3 is 14 residues long. V was trimmed by 0 bases and J by 1 base, leaving 7 bases between them. In nucleotides, the CDR3 is TGTGCCAGCTCACCACCCTCGGGTTCCTACGAGCAGTACTTC. Translated, it gives CASSPPSGSYEQYF.

This clone was found once. The chain is built from TRBV6-1 and TRBJ2-2, with TRBD2 matching 8 bases. The CDR3 is 17 amino acids. Germline-derived CDR1 and CDR2 are MNHNS and SASEGT. V lost 0 bases, J lost 6 bases, and 9 bases stayed unmatched. In nucleotides, the CDR3 is TGTGCCAGCAGTGAAGCCCTGACTAGCGATTTGGCCGGGGAGCTGTTTTTT. Protein sequence: CASSEALTSDLAGELFF.

This CDR3 reads CASSARTGGGYTF. CDR3 nucleotides: TGTGCCAGCAGTGCTCGGACAGGGGGAGGCTACACCTTC. This chain uses TRBV6-4 with TRBJ1-2, with 10 bases lining up with TRBD1. V lost 4 bases to trimming and J lost 8 bases; unmatched junction nucleotides: 4. The germline V gene encodes CDR1 MRHNA and CDR2 SNTAGT. The CDR3 loop spans 13 amino acids.

The rearrangement uses TRBV6-5 and TRBJ1-2; TRBD1 is a possible D gene (6 bases). This CDR3 is 13 amino acids long. Germline V CDR1 and CDR2: MNHEY, SVGAGI. V gave up 5 bases and J gave up 2 bases, with 9 bases separating them. The CDR3, as DNA: TGTGCCAGCAGTAGAACAGGGAACTATGGCTACACCTTC. Its protein product is CASSRTGNYGYTF.

This clone was observed a single time. The chain links TRBV5-5 to TRBJ1-2; tentatively, D is TRBD1 (5 bases). CDR1 is SGHKS and CDR2 is YYEKEE in the germline V gene (reference sequence). This CDR3 has 14 amino acids. Trimming shortened V by 1 base and J by 6 bases, and 13 bases separated the two germline ends. The CDR3 DNA is TGTGCCAGCAGCTTGATGGGGCCCTTAGATGGCTACACCTTC. Protein sequence: CASSLMGPLDGYTF.

This chain joins TRBV19 and TRBJ2-2; 7 bases map to TRBD1. CDR1 and CDR2 (germline): LNHDA, SQIVND (reference sequence). Trimming took 5 bases from V and 1 from J; bases not matched to a gene: 1. This CDR3 has 14 residues. CDR3 in DNA: TGTGCCAGTAGTTGGGACAGGAACACCGGGGAGCTGTTTTTT. It is translated as CASSWDRNTGELFF. Variable domain in full (rest from reference TRBV19 and TRBJ2-2): DGGITQSPKYLFRKEGQNVTLSCEQNLNHDAMYWYRQDPGQGLRLIYYSQIVNDFQKGDIAEGYSVSREKKESFPLTVTSAQKNPTAFYLCASSWDRNTGELFFGEGSRLTVL.

This clone is deemed medium-sized. The rearrangement joins TRBV6-5 to TRBJ2-7, with TRBD2 matching 9 bases. Germline assignment: CDR1 MNHEY and CDR2 SVGAGI. The CDR3 is 13 amino acids. Trimming removed 6 bases from V and 2 bases from J; junction bases left unmatched: 2. CDR3 nucleotides: TGTGCCAGCAGCTTAGCGGGAGCCTACGAGCAGTACTTC. It is translated as CASSLAGAYEQYF.

The chain has TRBV5-1 and TRBJ2-5, with a possible D match to TRBD1 (6 bases). Germline V gene lookup returns CDR1 SGHRS and CDR2 YFSETQ. Trimming removed 4 bases from V and 2 bases from J, with 12 bases in between. The length of the CDR3 is 14 residues. DNA of the CDR3: TGCGCCAGCAGCCCGGACAGACCTCAAGAGACCCAGTACTTC. This codes for CASSPDRPQETQYF.

The V gene is TRBV6-5, the J gene TRBJ1-1; the D gene is possibly TRBD1 (5 bases). V lost 7 bases, J lost 2 bases, and 11 bases lay in between. Per germline, CDR1 MNHEY and CDR2 SVGAGI. The length of the CDR3 is 13 residues. CDR3 region: CASTRRVNTEAFF. The CDR3 coding sequence is TGTGCCAGCACCCGCAGGGTTAACACTGAAGCTTTCTTT.

The chain is built from TRBV4-3 and TRBJ2-7; 8 bases are a match to TRBD1. J was trimmed by 3 bases and V by 1 base; bases with no gene match: 8. Germline values: CDR1 LGHNA, CDR2 YSLEER. The CDR3 length is 16 residues. CDR3 in amino acids: CASSQGAATGVYEQYF. The CDR3, as DNA: TGCGCCAGCAGCCAAGGGGCCGCGACAGGGGTCTACGAGCAGTACTTC.

V and J are TRBV7-8 and TRBJ1-1; no clear D gene. Germline lookup yields CDR1 SGHVS and CDR2 FQNEAQ. The V and J ends lost 2 bases and 8 bases respectively, with 12 bases between them. CDR3 length: 13 residues. Here the CDR3 DNA reads TGTGCCAGCAGCTTACTGGGCTCCCGGGAAGCTTTCTTT. Amino acids: CASSLLGSREAFF. Filled out from reference TRBV7-8 and TRBJ1-1, the complete variable domain reads GAGVSQSPRYKVAKRGQDVALRCDPISGHVSLFWYQQALGQGPEFLTYFQNEAQLDKSGLPSDRFFAERPEGSVSTLKIQRTQQEDSAVYLCASSLLGSREAFFGQGTRLTVV.

Regarding this clone: Other DNA sequences in this specimen translate into the identical CDR3. The chain links TRBV5-1 to TRBJ1-1; 7 bases match TRBD1. There are 15 residues in the CDR3. The germline CDR1 and CDR2 sequences are SGHRS and YFSETQ. V lost 4 bases, J lost 4 bases, and 10 bases stayed unmatched. Here the CDR3 reads CASSPRTGESTEAFF. The CDR3 coding sequence is TGCGCCAGCAGCCCCAGAACAGGGGAGAGCACTGAAGCTTTCTTT. The entire variable domain, with the rest obtained from reference TRBV5-1 and TRBJ1-1, is as follows: KAGVTQTPRYLIKTRGQQVTLSCSPISGHRSVSWYQQTPGQGLQFLFEYFSETQRNKGNFPGRFSGRQFSNSRSEMNVSTLELGDSALYLCASSPRTGESTEAFFGQGTRLTVV.

This rearrangement joins TRBV7-3 to TRBJ2-6; a weak D match, TRBD1 (5 bases). Per germline, CDR1 SGHTA and CDR2 FQGTGA. V lost 6 bases to trimming and J lost 2 bases, with 8 bases between them. This CDR3 spans 14 amino acids. The CDR3 spells CASSQQAGANVLTF. The CDR3 nucleotides read TGTGCCAGCAGTCAACAGGCTGGGGCCAACGTCCTGACTTTC.

This sequence joins TRBV4-3 and TRBJ1-1; D is undetermined. The CDR3 consists of 15 residues. Between the trimmed V and J ends, which lost 2 bases and 5 bases, there was a span of 15 bases. Germline CDR1 and CDR2: LGHNA and YSLEER. CDR3 DNA: TGCGCCAGCAGCCAACAAGGCGGGGTTTCGACTGAAGCTTTCTTT. Translated: CASSQQGGVSTEAFF.

The rearrangement uses TRBV9 and TRBJ1-3; D unresolved. V shed 3 bases and J shed 1 base, with 17 bases lying between them. The CDR3 is made up of 17 amino acids. The germline CDR1 and CDR2 sequences are SGDLS and YYNGEE. In nucleotides, the CDR3 is TGTGCCAGCAGCGACACTGTGGGGAGAGGGTCTGGAAACACCATATATTTT. Encoded protein: CASSDTVGRGSGNTIYF.

The V gene is TRBV27, the J gene TRBJ2-2, with TRBD1 matching 11 bases. The V segment lost 7 bases and the J segment 1 base; nucleotides outside the gene matches: 8. The CDR3 extends over 17 amino acids. Germline CDR1 reads MNHEY; CDR2 reads SMNVEV (reference sequence). CDR3 sequence (DNA): TGTGCCAGCACTAAGGACAGGGGGCTCATGAACACCGGGGAGCTGTTTTTT. It translates to CASTKDRGLMNTGELFF.

V is TRBV5-1 and J is TRBJ2-1; D is perhaps TRBD2 (6 bases). This CDR3 region has 17 residues. Trimming shortened V by 0 bases and J by 8 bases, and 21 bases separated the two germline ends. Germline values: CDR1 SGHRS, CDR2 YFSETQ. CDR3 coding DNA: TGCGCCAGCAGCTTGGGGTCTGTGGGGGGAGCCGGCGATGAGCAGTTCTTC. Translated: CASSLGSVGGAGDEQFF.

The chain combines TRBV6-2 or TRBV6-3 with TRBJ2-2, with a weak D call TRBD2 (6 bases). Looked up from germline, CDR1 is MNHEY and CDR2 is SVGEGT. V lost 6 bases to trimming and J lost 7 bases, with 15 bases between them. The CDR3 runs 14 residues. For the CDR3, the DNA is TGTGCCAGCAGCCCTACTAGGGGAGGCGGGGAGCTGTTTTTT. Translation gives CASSPTRGGGELFF.